The T cell receptor beta chain described here comes from a study of cytomegalovirus exposure and HLA in healthy donors. General study findings and limits: Immune exposure information available was restricted to CMV serostatus. Among TCR beta chains, those listed as cytomegalovirus-associated numbered more than 150.

Concerning this clone itself: The antigen is undetermined.

Vbeta (60) and Jbeta (13) primers were used in the PCR. Libraries were prepared by immunoSEQ multiplex PCR; TCRdb keeps only in-frame clonotypes and omits some of them. The sample carries under 200,000 clones, around three quarters recorded once. V shed 0 bases, J shed 4 bases, and the junction held 1 base outside the gene matches. This CDR3 spans 17 amino acids. Germline CDR1 is SGHNT and CDR2 is YENEEA. The chain carries TRBV11-3 and TRBJ2-1; 15 positions match TRBD2. Input material: PBMCs. The receptor was isolated from a woman between 50 and 59 years old in good health and CMV-seronegative. This CDR3 is CASSLDGTSGGYNEQFF. As DNA, the CDR3 is TGTGCCAGCAGCTTAGACGGGACTAGCGGGGGGTACAATGAGCAGTTCTTC.